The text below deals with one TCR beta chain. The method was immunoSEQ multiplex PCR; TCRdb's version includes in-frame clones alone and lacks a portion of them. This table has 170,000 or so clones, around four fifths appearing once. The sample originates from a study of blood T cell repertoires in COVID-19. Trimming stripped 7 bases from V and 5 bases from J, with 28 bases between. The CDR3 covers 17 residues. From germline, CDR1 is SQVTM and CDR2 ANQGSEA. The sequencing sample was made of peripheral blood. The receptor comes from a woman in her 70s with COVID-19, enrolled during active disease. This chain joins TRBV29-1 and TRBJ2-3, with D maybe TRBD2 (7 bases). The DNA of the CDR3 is TGCAGCGGTCTCAACCTGGGGGGGGGCCCTCACGGAGATACGCAGTATTTT. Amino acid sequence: CSGLNLGGGPHGDTQYF.